This T cell receptor (beta chain) was documented in a study of T cells in Graves' hyperthyroidism and ophthalmopathy. V was shortened by 0 bases and J by 3 bases, with 6 bases between the two germline ends. Per germline, CDR1 SGDLS and CDR2 YYNGEE. This CDR3 is built from 13 residues. The table lists this clonotype with many counts. The source material, RNA transcripts, was used to amplify TCR beta CDR3 regions. Researchers ran a first-round RT-PCR on the TCR CDR3 using the HTBI primer set. Via MiXCR, TCRdb re-called the multiplex PCR reads, giving one row per CDR3 protein. The table has nearly 600,000 distinct CDR3 sequences, 12% to 15% seen once; the top ten hold roughly 7.7%.

The specimen was blood. The source is a young woman with Graves' ophthalmopathy. The chain has TRBV9 and TRBJ1-2, with D possibly TRBD1 on 5 matching bases. The CDR3 DNA follows: TGTGCCAGCAGCGTAGGAGGGGACTATGGCTACACCTTC. Its translation: CASSVGGDYGYTF.